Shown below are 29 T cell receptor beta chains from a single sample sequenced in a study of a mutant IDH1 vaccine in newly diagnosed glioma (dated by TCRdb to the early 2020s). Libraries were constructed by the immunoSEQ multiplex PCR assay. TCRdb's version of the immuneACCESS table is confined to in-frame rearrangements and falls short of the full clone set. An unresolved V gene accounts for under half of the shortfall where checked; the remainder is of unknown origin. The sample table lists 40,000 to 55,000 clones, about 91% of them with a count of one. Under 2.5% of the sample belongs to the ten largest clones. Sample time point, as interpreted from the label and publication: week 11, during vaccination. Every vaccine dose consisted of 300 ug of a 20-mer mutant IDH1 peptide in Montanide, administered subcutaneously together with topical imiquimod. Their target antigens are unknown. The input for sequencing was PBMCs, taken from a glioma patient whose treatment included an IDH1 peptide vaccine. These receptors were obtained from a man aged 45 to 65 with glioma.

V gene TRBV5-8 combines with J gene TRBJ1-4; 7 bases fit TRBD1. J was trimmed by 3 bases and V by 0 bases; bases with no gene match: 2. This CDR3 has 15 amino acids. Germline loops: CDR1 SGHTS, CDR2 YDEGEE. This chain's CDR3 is CASSLAGGPNEKLFF. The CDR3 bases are TGTGCCAGCAGCTTGGCAGGGGGTCCTAATGAAAAACTGTTTTTT. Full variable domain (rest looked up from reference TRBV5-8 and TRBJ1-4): EAGVTQSPTHLIKTRGQQATLRCSPISGHTSVYWYQQALGLGLQFLLWYDEGEERNRGNFPPRFSGRQFPNYSSELNVNALELEDSALYLCASSLAGGPNEKLFFGSGTQLSVL.

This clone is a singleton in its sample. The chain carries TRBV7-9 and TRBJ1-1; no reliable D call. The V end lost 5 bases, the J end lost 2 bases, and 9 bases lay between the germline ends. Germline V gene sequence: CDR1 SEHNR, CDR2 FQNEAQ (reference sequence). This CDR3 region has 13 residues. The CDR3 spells CASSGRSNTEAFF. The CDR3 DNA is TGTGCCAGCAGCGGACGGAGTAACACTGAAGCTTTCTTT.

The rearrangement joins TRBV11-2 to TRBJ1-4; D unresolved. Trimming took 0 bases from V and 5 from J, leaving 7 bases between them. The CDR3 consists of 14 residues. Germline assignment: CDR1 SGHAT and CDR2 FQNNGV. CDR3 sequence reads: CASSLDGLNEKLFF. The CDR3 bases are TGTGCCAGCAGCTTAGACGGACTAAATGAAAAACTGTTTTTT.

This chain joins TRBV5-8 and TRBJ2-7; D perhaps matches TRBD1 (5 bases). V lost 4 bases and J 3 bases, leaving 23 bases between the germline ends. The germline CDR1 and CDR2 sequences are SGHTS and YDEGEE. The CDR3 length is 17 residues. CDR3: CASSNPSISPRDYEQYF. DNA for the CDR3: TGTGCCAGCAGCAACCCGTCGATCAGTCCCAGGGACTACGAGCAGTACTTC. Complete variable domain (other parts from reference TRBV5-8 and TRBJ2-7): EAGVTQSPTHLIKTRGQQATLRCSPISGHTSVYWYQQALGLGLQFLLWYDEGEERNRGNFPPRFSGRQFPNYSSELNVNALELEDSALYLCASSNPSISPRDYEQYFGPGTRLTVT.

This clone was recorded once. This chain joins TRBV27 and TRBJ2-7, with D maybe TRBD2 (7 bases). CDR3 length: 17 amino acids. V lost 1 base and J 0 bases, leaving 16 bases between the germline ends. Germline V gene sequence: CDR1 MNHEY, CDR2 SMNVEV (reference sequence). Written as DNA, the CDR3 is TGTGCCAGCAGTTTATTAGCGCGGGGGACATTCTCCTACGAGCAGTACTTC. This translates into CASSLLARGTFSYEQYF.

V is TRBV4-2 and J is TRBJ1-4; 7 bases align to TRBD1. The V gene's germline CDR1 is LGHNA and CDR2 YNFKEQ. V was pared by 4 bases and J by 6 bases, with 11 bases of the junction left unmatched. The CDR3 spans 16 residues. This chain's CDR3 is CASSRNRRQGDEKLFF. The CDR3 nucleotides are TGTGCCAGCAGCCGAAACCGGCGACAGGGAGATGAAAAACTGTTTTTT.

The CDR3 nucleotides are TGTGCCAGCAGCTTGGTGACTGAAACTAACTATGGCTACACCTTC. This gives the protein CASSLVTETNYGYTF. V gene TRBV5-5 combines with J gene TRBJ1-2, with D uncertain. With 0 bases removed from V and 0 bases from J, the gap between germline ends came to 9 bases. The CDR3 runs to 15 residues. CDR1 SGHKS and CDR2 YYEKEE come from the germline V gene (reference sequence). The full variable domain, with the rest looked up from reference TRBV5-5 and TRBJ1-2, is DAGVTQSPTHLIKTRGQQVTLRCSPISGHKSVSWYQQVLGQGPQFIFQYYEKEERGRGNFPDRFSARQFPNYSSELNVNALLLGDSALYLCASSLVTETNYGYTFGSGTRLTVV.

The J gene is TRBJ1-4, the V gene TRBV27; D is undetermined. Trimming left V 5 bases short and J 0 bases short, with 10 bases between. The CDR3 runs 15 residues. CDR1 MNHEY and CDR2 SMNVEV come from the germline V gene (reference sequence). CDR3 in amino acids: CASSPRRPTNEKLFF. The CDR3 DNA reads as TGTGCCAGCAGTCCCCGACGGCCAACTAATGAAAAACTGTTTTTT.

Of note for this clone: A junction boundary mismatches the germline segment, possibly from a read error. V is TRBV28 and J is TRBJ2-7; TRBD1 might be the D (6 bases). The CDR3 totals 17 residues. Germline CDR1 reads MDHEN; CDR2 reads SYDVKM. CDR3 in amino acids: CASSLELPGHVSHEQYF. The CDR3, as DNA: TGTGCCAGCAGTTTAGAGCTCCCGGGACATGTCTCCCACGAGCAGTACTTC.

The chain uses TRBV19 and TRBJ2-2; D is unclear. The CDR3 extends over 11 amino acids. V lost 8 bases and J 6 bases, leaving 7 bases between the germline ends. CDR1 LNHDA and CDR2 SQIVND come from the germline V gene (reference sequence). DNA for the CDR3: TGTGCCAGTGCTTCCGCCGGGGAGCTGTTTTTT. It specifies CASASAGELFF. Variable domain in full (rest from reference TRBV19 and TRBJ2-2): DGGITQSPKYLFRKEGQNVTLSCEQNLNHDAMYWYRQDPGQGLRLIYYSQIVNDFQKGDIAEGYSVSREKKESFPLTVTSAQKNPTAFYLCASASAGELFFGEGSRLTVL.

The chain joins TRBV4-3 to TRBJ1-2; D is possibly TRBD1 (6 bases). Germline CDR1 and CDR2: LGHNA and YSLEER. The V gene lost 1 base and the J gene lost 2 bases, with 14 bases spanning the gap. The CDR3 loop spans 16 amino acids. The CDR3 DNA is TGCGCCAGCAGCCAAGTCTCGGACAGATTCAACTATGGCTACACCTTC. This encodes CASSQVSDRFNYGYTF.

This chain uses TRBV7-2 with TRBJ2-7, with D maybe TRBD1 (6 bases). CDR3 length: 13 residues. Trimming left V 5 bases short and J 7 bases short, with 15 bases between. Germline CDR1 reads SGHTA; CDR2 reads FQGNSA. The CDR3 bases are TGTGCCAGCAGCCCTATAGGGGGTAGGGAGCAGTACTTC. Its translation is CASSPIGGREQYF.

The chain's CDR3 is CASTSTSGNPSYNEQFF. The CDR3 coding sequence is TGTGCCAGCACTTCGACTAGCGGGAACCCCTCCTACAATGAGCAGTTCTTC. This rearrangement joins TRBV25-1 to TRBJ2-1, with 11 bases fitting TRBD2. The length of the CDR3 is 17 residues. CDR1 is MGHDK, CDR2 SYGVNS, per germline. V dropped 7 bases and J dropped 0; count of bases not matched to a gene: 8.

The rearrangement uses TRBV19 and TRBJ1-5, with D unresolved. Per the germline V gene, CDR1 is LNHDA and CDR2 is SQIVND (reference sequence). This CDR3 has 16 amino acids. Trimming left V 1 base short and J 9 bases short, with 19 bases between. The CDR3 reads CASSIVGGLRVRPQHF. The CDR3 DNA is TGTGCCAGTAGTATAGTCGGAGGTCTCCGGGTGAGGCCCCAGCATTTT.

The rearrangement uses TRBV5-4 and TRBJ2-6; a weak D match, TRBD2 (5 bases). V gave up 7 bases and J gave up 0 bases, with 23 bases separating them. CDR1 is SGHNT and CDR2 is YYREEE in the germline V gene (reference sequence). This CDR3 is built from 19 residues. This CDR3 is CASSFDPLEDLSGANVLTF. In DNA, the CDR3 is TGTGCCAGCTCCTTTGATCCCTTGGAGGATCTCTCTGGGGCCAACGTCCTGACTTTC.

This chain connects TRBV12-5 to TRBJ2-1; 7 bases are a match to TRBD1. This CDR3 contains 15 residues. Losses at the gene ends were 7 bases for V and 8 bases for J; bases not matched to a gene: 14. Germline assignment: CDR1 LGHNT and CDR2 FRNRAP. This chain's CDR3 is CASAEAWTGGDEQFF. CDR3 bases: TGTGCTAGTGCCGAAGCTTGGACAGGAGGTGATGAGCAGTTCTTC.

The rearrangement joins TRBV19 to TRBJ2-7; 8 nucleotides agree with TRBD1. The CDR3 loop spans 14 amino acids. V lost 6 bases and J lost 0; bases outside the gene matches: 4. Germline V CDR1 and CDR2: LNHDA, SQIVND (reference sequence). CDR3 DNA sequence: TGTGCCAGTAGCCGACAGGGGCCCTCCTACGAGCAGTACTTC. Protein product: CASSRQGPSYEQYF.

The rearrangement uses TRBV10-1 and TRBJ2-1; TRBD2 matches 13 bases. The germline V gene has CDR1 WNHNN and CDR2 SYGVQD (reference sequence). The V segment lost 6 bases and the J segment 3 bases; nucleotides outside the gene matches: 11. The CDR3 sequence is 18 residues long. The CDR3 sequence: CASRSRERTSGGYNEQFF. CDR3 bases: TGCGCCAGCAGGAGCAGGGAGAGGACTAGCGGGGGCTACAATGAGCAGTTCTTC.

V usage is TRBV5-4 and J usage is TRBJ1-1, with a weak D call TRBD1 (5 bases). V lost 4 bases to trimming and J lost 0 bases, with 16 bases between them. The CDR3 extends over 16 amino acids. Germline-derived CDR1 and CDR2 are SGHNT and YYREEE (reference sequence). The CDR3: CASSPSGLPMNTEAFF. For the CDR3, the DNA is TGTGCCAGCAGCCCATCGGGGCTGCCCATGAACACTGAAGCTTTCTTT.

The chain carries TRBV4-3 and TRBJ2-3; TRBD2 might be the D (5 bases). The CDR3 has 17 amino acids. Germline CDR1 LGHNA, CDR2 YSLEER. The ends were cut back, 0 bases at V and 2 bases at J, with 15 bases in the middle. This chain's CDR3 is CASSQDDRGSLTDTQYF. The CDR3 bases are TGCGCCAGCAGCCAAGACGACCGAGGGAGCCTCACAGATACGCAGTATTTT.

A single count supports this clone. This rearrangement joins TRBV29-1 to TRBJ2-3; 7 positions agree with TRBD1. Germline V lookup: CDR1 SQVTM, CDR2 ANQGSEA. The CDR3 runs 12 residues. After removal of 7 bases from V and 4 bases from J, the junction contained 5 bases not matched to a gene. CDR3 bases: TGCAGCGCCGGGACAGATTCAGATACGCAGTATTTT. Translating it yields CSAGTDSDTQYF.

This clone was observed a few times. CDR3 residues: CATSRGGEGNTIYF. Here the CDR3 DNA reads TGTGCCACCAGCAGAGGGGGCGAGGGAAACACCATATATTTT. This chain links TRBV15 with TRBJ1-3; D might be TRBD1 (5 bases). The germline V and J ends were trimmed by 1 base and 4 bases, with 8 bases remaining between them. This CDR3 spans 14 amino acids. Germline V gene data show CDR1 as LNHNV and CDR2 as YYDKDF (reference sequence).

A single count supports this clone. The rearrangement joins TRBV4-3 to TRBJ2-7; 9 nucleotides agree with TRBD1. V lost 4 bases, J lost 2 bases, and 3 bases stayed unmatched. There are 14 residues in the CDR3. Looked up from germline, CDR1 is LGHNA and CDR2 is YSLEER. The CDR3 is CASSPGQGTYEQYF. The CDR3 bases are TGCGCCAGCAGCCCAGGACAGGGGACCTACGAGCAGTACTTC.

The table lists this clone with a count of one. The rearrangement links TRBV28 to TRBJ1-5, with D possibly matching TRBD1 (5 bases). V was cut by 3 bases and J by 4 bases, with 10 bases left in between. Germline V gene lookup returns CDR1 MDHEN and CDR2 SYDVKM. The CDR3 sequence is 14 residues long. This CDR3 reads CASSLAGSNQPQHF. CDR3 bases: TGTGCCAGCAGTTTGGCAGGGTCGAATCAGCCCCAGCATTTT.

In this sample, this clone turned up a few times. The CDR3 region is CASSIDSGALRYGYTF. CDR3 DNA: TGTGCCAGTAGTATAGATTCCGGAGCCCTCCGCTATGGCTACACCTTC. This chain uses TRBV19 with TRBJ1-2, with D unclear. Germline V CDR1 and CDR2: LNHDA, SQIVND (reference sequence). CDR3 length: 16 amino acids. Trimming removed 0 bases at V and 4 bases at J, with 15 bases between.

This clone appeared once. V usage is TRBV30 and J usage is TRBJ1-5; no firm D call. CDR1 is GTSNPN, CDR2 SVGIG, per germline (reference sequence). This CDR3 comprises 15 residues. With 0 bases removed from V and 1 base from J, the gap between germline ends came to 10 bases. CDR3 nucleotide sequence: TGTGCCTGGAGTGTAGGCAGTTCGAGCAATCAGCCCCAGCATTTT. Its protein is CAWSVGSSSNQPQHF.

DNA for the CDR3: TGTGCCAGCACTACGGGAGGCTATAATTCACCCCTCCACTTT. Translated: CASTTGGYNSPLHF. V usage is TRBV2 and J usage is TRBJ1-6, with D unclear. Trimming shortened V by 7 bases and J by 3 bases, and 10 bases separated the two germline ends. This CDR3 contains 14 residues. CDR1 is SNHLY and CDR2 is FYNNEI in the germline V gene. Full variable domain (missing parts from reference TRBV2 and TRBJ1-6): EPEVTQTPSHQVTQMGQEVILRCVPISNHLYFYWYRQILGQKVEFLVSFYNNEISEKSEIFDDQFSVERPDGSNFTLKIRSTKLEDSAMYFCASTTGGYNSPLHFGNGTRLTVT.

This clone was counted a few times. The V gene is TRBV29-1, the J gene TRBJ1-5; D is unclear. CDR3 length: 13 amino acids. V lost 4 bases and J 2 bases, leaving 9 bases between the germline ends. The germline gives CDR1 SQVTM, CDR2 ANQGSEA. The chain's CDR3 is CSVGESGNQPQHF. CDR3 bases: TGCAGCGTTGGAGAGTCAGGCAATCAGCCCCAGCATTTT.

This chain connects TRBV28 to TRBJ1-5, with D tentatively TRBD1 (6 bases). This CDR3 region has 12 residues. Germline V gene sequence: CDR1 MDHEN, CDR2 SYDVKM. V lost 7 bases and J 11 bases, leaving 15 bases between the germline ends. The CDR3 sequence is CASTGVGAAQHF. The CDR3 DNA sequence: TGTGCCAGCACAGGGGTAGGAGCAGCCCAGCATTTT.